This T cell receptor beta chain was captured in a study of early T cells in non-severe SARS-CoV-2 infection. Study context: The authors sequenced bulk RNA from unsorted whole blood, leaving chains unpaired.

Each cDNA molecule carried a unique molecular identifier. TCRdb re-called the 5' RACE reads with MiXCR, one entry per CDR3 protein. The sample has roughly 49,000 distinct CDR3 sequences, about 4% seen once. This clonotype was detected many times. Trimming removed 7 bases at V and 2 bases at J, with 9 bases between. This CDR3 has 13 residues. Looked up from germline, CDR1 is WSHSY and CDR2 is SAAADI. V and J are TRBV10-2 and TRBJ2-1; D possibly matches TRBD1 or TRBD2 (6 bases each). The TCR was taken from an adult who was a healthcare worker with PCR-confirmed SARS-CoV-2 infection or an uninfected control (not recorded which). Sample: whole blood. CDR3 bases: TGCGCCAGCAAGGGGGAGGCCTACAATGAGCAGTTCTTC. It yields the protein CASKGEAYNEQFF.